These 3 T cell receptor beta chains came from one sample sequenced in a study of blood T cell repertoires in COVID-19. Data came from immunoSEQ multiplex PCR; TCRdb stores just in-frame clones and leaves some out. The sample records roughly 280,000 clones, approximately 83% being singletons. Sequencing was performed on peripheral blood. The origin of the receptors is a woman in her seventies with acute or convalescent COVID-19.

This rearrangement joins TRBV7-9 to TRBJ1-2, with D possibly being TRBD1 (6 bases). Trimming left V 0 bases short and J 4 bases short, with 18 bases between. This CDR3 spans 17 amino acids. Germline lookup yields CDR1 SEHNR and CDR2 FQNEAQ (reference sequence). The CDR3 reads CASSLAGHKGVVYGYTF. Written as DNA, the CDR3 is TGTGCCAGCAGCTTAGCGGGACACAAAGGGGTCGTCTATGGCTACACCTTC.

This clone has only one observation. CDR3 DNA: TGTGCCAGCAGCAAAGTTGGGGTTGGACAACTGTATGGCTACACCTTC. Protein sequence: CASSKVGVGQLYGYTF. This chain links TRBV21-1 with TRBJ1-2; TRBD1, the table's D call, was not compared with the DNA. TRBV21-1 is a known pseudogene. The length of the CDR3 is 16 residues.

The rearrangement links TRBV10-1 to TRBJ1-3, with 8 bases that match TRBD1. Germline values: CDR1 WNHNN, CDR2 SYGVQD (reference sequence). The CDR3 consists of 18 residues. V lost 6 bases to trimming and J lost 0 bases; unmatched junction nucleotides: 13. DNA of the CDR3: TGCGCCAGCAGACTAAAGCCGTGGACAGGGCACTCTGGAAACACCATATATTTT. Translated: CASRLKPWTGHSGNTIYF.